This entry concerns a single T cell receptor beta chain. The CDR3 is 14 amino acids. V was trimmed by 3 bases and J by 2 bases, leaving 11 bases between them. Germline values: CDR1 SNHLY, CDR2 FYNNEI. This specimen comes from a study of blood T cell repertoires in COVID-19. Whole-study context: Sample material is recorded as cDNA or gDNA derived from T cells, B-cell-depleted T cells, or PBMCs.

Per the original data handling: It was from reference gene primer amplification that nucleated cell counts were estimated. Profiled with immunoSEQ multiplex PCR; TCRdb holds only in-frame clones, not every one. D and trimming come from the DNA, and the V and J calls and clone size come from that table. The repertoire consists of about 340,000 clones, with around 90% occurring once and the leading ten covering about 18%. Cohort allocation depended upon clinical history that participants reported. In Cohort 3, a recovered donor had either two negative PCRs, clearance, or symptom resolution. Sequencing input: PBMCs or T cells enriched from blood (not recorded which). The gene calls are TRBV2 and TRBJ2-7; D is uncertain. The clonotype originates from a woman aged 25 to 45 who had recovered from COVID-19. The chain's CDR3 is CASSENRPAYEQYF. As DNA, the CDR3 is TGTGCCAGCAGTGAGAACAGACCTGCCTACGAGCAGTACTTC.